This T cell receptor (beta chain) originates from a study of T cells in Graves' hyperthyroidism and ophthalmopathy. If no ophthalmopathy progression occurred within 18 months, Graves' hyperthyroidism was stable. Fresh peripheral blood, about 9.6 ml, yielded the PBMCs. There were TCR beta CDR3 regions amplified from RNA transcripts. HTBI primers were used for first-round RT-PCR of the TCR CDR3. MiXCR, applied by TCRdb to the multiplex PCR reads, yields one record per CDR3 protein. The top ten hold 12% to 15% of the sample, which has about 420,000 distinct CDR3 sequences, roughly 14% seen once. Germline V CDR1 and CDR2: SGHTA, FQGNSA. V was pared by 5 bases and J by 3 bases, with 10 bases between. The CDR3 is made up of 14 amino acids.

The V call is TRBV7-2, the J call TRBJ1-4; tentative D call: TRBD1 (6 bases). The TCR originated in a woman aged 18-29 years with Graves' hyperthyroidism. The sequencing input was blood. CDR3 in DNA: TGTGCCAGCAGCGCGACAGGCGCTAATGAAAAACTGTTTTTT. It is translated as CASSATGANEKLFF.